The 14 T cell receptor beta chains listed next were all sequenced from one sample in a study of control samples from healthy donors and cancer patients. The data were produced by immunoSEQ multiplex PCR, yet TCRdb's version contains in-frame clones alone and is incomplete. The table records 35,000 to 50,000 clones, 75% to 90% of them present only once. Sample: blood. Receptors originate from a man aged 55-75 years in good health.

The chain combines TRBV18 with TRBJ2-7; unclear D gene. This CDR3 comprises 11 residues. Trimming removed 6 bases from V and 4 bases from J, with 7 bases in between. Germline values: CDR1 KGHSH, CDR2 LQKENI. The CDR3 loop reads CASSPGYEQYF. CDR3 sequence (DNA): TGTGCCAGCTCCCCCGGGTACGAGCAGTACTTC.

The gene calls are TRBV4-1 and TRBJ2-3; 8 positions agree with TRBD2. The CDR3 is made up of 19 amino acids. The germline V gene encodes CDR1 MGHRA and CDR2 YSYEKL. Trimming cost V 0 bases and J 0 bases; bases outside gene matches: 11. CDR3 bases: TGCGCCAGCAGCCAAGAGGCCGGTAGCGGGGCCTCTAGCACAGATACGCAGTATTTT. It specifies CASSQEAGSGASSTDTQYF.

V and J are TRBV6-5 and TRBJ2-1, with 9 positions matching TRBD1. After removal of 4 bases from V and 4 bases from J, the junction contained 5 bases not matched to a gene. The germline gives CDR1 MNHEY, CDR2 SVGAGI. The CDR3 spans 15 residues. This chain's CDR3 is CASSFGQGIYNEQFF. The CDR3 region has the DNA TGTGCCAGCAGTTTCGGACAGGGGATTTACAATGAGCAGTTCTTC.

The rearrangement links TRBV29-1 to TRBJ1-2, with a weak D call TRBD1 (5 bases). Germline CDR1 and CDR2: SQVTM and ANQGSEA. The CDR3 covers 13 residues. V lost 7 bases and J 0 bases, leaving 12 bases between the germline ends. The CDR3 is CSGRGGANYGYTF. The CDR3 coding sequence is TGCAGCGGGCGGGGCGGCGCTAACTATGGCTACACCTTC.

The rearrangement links TRBV5-1 to TRBJ2-4; 11 bases line up with TRBD1. The J segment lost 3 bases and the V segment lost 4 bases, leaving 6 bases of the junction unmatched. The CDR3 spans 16 residues. The germline V gene has CDR1 SGHRS and CDR2 YFSETQ. Written as DNA, the CDR3 is TGCGCCAGCAGCACCGGACAGGGGGCCGGCAAAAACATTCAGTACTTC. Protein sequence: CASSTGQGAGKNIQYF.

The gene calls are TRBV7-2 and TRBJ2-1, with D perhaps matching TRBD1 or TRBD2 (5 bases each). Germline CDR1 and CDR2: SGHTA and FQGNSA. The CDR3 extends over 16 amino acids. The V and J ends lost 1 base and 5 bases respectively, with 15 bases between them. The CDR3 coding sequence is TGTGCCAGCAGCTTAGTGGGGACCTGGGGCAACAATGAGCAGTTCTTC. It yields the protein CASSLVGTWGNNEQFF.

The gene calls are TRBV14 and TRBJ2-7; D is possibly TRBD1 or TRBD2 (5 bases each). Looked up from germline, CDR1 is SGHDN and CDR2 is FVKESK. The CDR3 length is 15 residues. V lost 0 bases to trimming and J lost 0 bases, with 9 bases between them. CDR3 region: CASSQERGGSYEQYF. CDR3 nucleotide sequence: TGTGCCAGCAGCCAAGAACGGGGCGGCTCCTACGAGCAGTACTTC.

The chain couples TRBV7-9 to TRBJ1-6; 7 nucleotides match TRBD1. The junction had 3 bases not matched to a gene; V was cut back by 3 bases and J by 7 bases. CDR1 and CDR2 from the germline V gene are SEHNR and FQNEAQ (reference sequence). This CDR3 contains 14 residues. The DNA of the CDR3 is TGTGCCAGCAGCTTCGGGACAGAGAATTCACCCCTCCACTTT. Translating gives CASSFGTENSPLHF. Drawing the rest from reference TRBV7-9 and TRBJ1-6, the complete variable domain is DTGVSQNPRHKITKRGQNVTFRCDPISEHNRLYWYRQTLGQGPEFLTYFQNEAQLEKSRLLSDRFSAERPKGSFSTLEIQRTEQGDSAMYLCASSFGTENSPLHFGNGTRLTVT.

Of note for this clone: Germline and junction disagree at one end, which may indicate a read error. The rearrangement joins TRBV6-1 to TRBJ2-7, with no clear D. Germline lookup yields CDR1 MNHNS and CDR2 SASEGT. This CDR3 is built from 13 residues. The CDR3 coding sequence is TGTGCCAGCAGTGACCGCAGAGGCTACCAGCAGTACTTC. Translating it yields CASSDRRGYQQYF.

The chain is built from TRBV7-3 and TRBJ2-2, with 9 bases aligning to TRBD1. Looked up from germline, CDR1 is SGHTA and CDR2 is FQGTGA. V shed 6 bases, J shed 6 bases, and the junction held 11 bases outside the gene matches. The CDR3 extends over 16 amino acids. The CDR3 region is CASRRTGGTLSGELFF. The CDR3 nucleotides are TGTGCCAGCAGGCGTACAGGGGGCACTCTGTCCGGGGAGCTGTTTTTT. The full variable domain, rest sourced from reference TRBV7-3 and TRBJ2-2, is GAGVSQTPSNKVTEKGKYVELRCDPISGHTALYWYRQSLGQGPEFLIYFQGTGAADDSGLPNDRFFAVRPEGSVSTLKIQRTERGDSAVYLCASRRTGGTLSGELFFGEGSRLTVL.

The chain links TRBV5-1 to TRBJ2-3, with TRBD2 matching over 9 bases. This CDR3 spans 15 amino acids. The trim removed 3 bases at V and 1 base at J, leaving 3 bases unmatched. The germline V gene has CDR1 SGHRS and CDR2 YFSETQ. The CDR3 here is CASSSGGGGTDTQYF. DNA for the CDR3: TGCGCCAGCAGCTCTGGCGGGGGGGGCACAGATACGCAGTATTTT. The full variable domain, rest sourced from reference TRBV5-1 and TRBJ2-3, is KAGVTQTPRYLIKTRGQQVTLSCSPISGHRSVSWYQQTPGQGLQFLFEYFSETQRNKGNFPGRFSGRQFSNSRSEMNVSTLELGDSALYLCASSSGGGGTDTQYFGPGTRLTVL.

The chain employs TRBV18 and TRBJ1-5; 9 nucleotides match TRBD1. Germline V CDR1 and CDR2: KGHSH, LQKENI. Germline trimming cut 4 bases from V and 7 bases from J; bases unmatched to any gene: 14. The CDR3 is 17 residues long. The DNA of the CDR3 is TGTGCCAGCTCACTTTCGCAACCGGGACAGGGATACCAGCCCCAGCATTTT. Residues: CASSLSQPGQGYQPQHF.

Details on this clone: The sample has other DNA sequences that encode this CDR3 too. This sequence joins TRBV5-5 and TRBJ2-3, with 7 bases lining up with TRBD1. CDR3 size: 15 residues. Per germline, CDR1 SGHKS and CDR2 YYEKEE (reference sequence). The junction had 5 bases not matched to a gene; V was cut back by 0 bases and J by 4 bases. The CDR3 spells CASSLAGGGADTQYF. The CDR3 DNA sequence: TGTGCCAGCAGCTTGGCAGGGGGTGGGGCAGATACGCAGTATTTT.

The chain employs TRBV5-6 and TRBJ2-3; the D is unclear. Trimming removed 0 bases from V and 2 bases from J, with 4 bases in between. The CDR3 totals 13 residues. The germline V gene has CDR1 SGHDT and CDR2 YYEEEE. CDR3 protein: CASSLGNTDTQYF. The CDR3 DNA is TGTGCCAGCAGCTTGGGGAACACAGATACGCAGTATTTT.